Shown below are 21 T cell receptor beta chains from a single sample sequenced in a study of cytomegalovirus exposure and HLA in healthy donors. Profiling relied on immunoSEQ multiplex PCR, and the TCRdb table lists in-frame clones only, not all of them. This sample has tens of thousands of clones, with 95% to 98% found just once. Sequenced material: PBMCs. Every receptor here comes from a man between 18 and 35 years old in good health and CMV-seronegative.

Written as DNA, the CDR3 is TGTGCCAGCAGCAGAGGGGGCGATAGGGGGCAGTTCTTC. It specifies CASSRGGDRGQFF. The V call is TRBV9, the J call TRBJ2-1; TRBD1 aligns across 7 bases. Germline-derived CDR1 and CDR2 are SGDLS and YYNGEE. The CDR3 consists of 13 residues. J gave up 12 bases and V 4 bases, and 10 bases lay outside the gene matches.

The V gene is TRBV28, the J gene TRBJ2-7, with 7 bases aligning to TRBD1. The CDR3 runs 13 residues. Trimming took 7 bases from V and 2 from J; bases not matched to a gene: 5. CDR1 is MDHEN, CDR2 SYDVKM, per germline. CDR3 loop: CASKPGGPYEQYF. CDR3 in DNA: TGTGCCAGCAAACCAGGGGGACCCTACGAGCAGTACTTC.

This clone is a singleton in its sample. V and J are TRBV28 and TRBJ2-7; 10 positions agree with TRBD1. CDR3 length: 14 residues. Germline CDR1 MDHEN, CDR2 SYDVKM. V gave up 8 bases and J gave up 2 bases; unmatched junction bases: 6. The CDR3 DNA follows: TGTGCCAGCGTGGTCGGACAGGGGGCCTACGAGCAGTACTTC. Translated, it gives CASVVGQGAYEQYF.

The chain uses TRBV7-9 and TRBJ1-4, with a tentative D call TRBD1 (6 bases). Trimming removed 2 bases at V and 3 bases at J, with 10 bases between. CDR3 length equals 15 residues. The V gene's germline CDR1 is SEHNR and CDR2 FQNEAQ (reference sequence). CDR3 coding DNA: TGTGCCAGCAGCTTAACCGGGACACCTAATGAAAAACTGTTTTTT. Amino acid sequence: CASSLTGTPNEKLFF.

J is TRBJ2-5 and V is TRBV10-1; tentative D call: TRBD2 (5 bases). CDR3 length: 14 amino acids. The ends were cut back, 8 bases at V and 1 base at J, with 14 bases in the middle. CDR1 is WNHNN, CDR2 SYGVQD, per germline (reference sequence). The chain's CDR3 is CASQDGGSQETQYF. The CDR3 region has the DNA TGCGCCAGCCAGGACGGAGGATCCCAAGAGACCCAGTACTTC.

The chain is built from TRBV6-1 and TRBJ2-7, with a weak D call TRBD1 (5 bases). Germline lookup yields CDR1 MNHNS and CDR2 SASEGT. CDR3 length: 14 amino acids. V lost 3 bases, J lost 2 bases, and 11 bases lay in between. The CDR3 here is CASSELTETYEQYV. CDR3 nucleotide sequence: TGTGCCAGCAGTGAGCTGACAGAGACCTACGAGCAGTACGTC.

The chain is built from TRBV29-1 and TRBJ1-1, with unresolved D. V shed 8 bases and J shed 0 bases, with 16 bases lying between them. Germline V gives CDR1 SQVTM, CDR2 ANQGSEA. This CDR3 spans 14 amino acids. The CDR3 bases are TGCAGCTTCCGAATCAGTCCCTTGAACACTGAAGCTTTCTTT. It translates to CSFRISPLNTEAFF.

This chain connects TRBV28 to TRBJ1-2; TRBD1 might be the D (5 bases). Germline V gives CDR1 MDHEN, CDR2 SYDVKM. V was shortened by 6 bases and J by 4 bases, with 12 bases between the two germline ends. This CDR3 region has 13 residues. The CDR3 nucleotides are TGTGCCAGCAGCTTGGAAACAGGCTATGGCTACACCTTC. Protein: CASSLETGYGYTF.

The J gene is TRBJ2-3, the V gene TRBV4-1, with D tentatively TRBD2 (6 bases). V lost 0 bases to trimming and J lost 2 bases, with 9 bases between them. The length of the CDR3 is 15 residues. Germline values: CDR1 MGHRA, CDR2 YSYEKL. The CDR3 region has the DNA TGCGCCAGCAGCCAAGACCCGGGACTCACAGATACGCAGTATTTT. Residues: CASSQDPGLTDTQYF.

V gene TRBV6-5 combines with J gene TRBJ1-2; D perhaps matches TRBD1 (5 bases). Germline V gene lookup returns CDR1 MNHEY and CDR2 SVGAGI. The length of the CDR3 is 12 residues. V was trimmed by 2 bases and J by 8 bases, leaving 9 bases between them. The CDR3: CASSYGHGGYTF. Written as DNA, the CDR3 is TGTGCCAGCAGTTACGGACATGGAGGCTACACCTTC.

The J gene is TRBJ2-5, the V gene TRBV27, with 10 bases lining up with TRBD2. The CDR3 loop spans 14 amino acids. The V gene end was trimmed by 6 bases and the J gene end by 5 bases; junction bases not matched to a gene: 6. The germline V gene encodes CDR1 MNHEY and CDR2 SMNVEV (reference sequence). CDR3 protein: CASSLAGEVETQYF. The CDR3 DNA sequence: TGTGCCAGCAGCCTAGCGGGAGAGGTGGAGACCCAGTACTTC.

This clone showed up just a few times. V is TRBV6-1 and J is TRBJ1-2; a possible D gene is TRBD1 (5 bases). CDR1 is MNHNS and CDR2 is SASEGT in the germline V gene. The CDR3 spans 15 residues. The ends were cut back, 8 bases at V and 5 bases at J, with 21 bases in the middle. CDR3 nucleotides: TGTGCCAGCTATGTAATCTTGGAGGGGAGTTATGGCTACACCTTC. It yields the protein CASYVILEGSYGYTF.

The chain employs TRBV6-5 and TRBJ2-2, with D possibly being TRBD1 (5 bases). V was shortened by 5 bases and J by 5 bases, with 12 bases between the two germline ends. The CDR3 has 14 residues. Per germline, CDR1 MNHEY and CDR2 SVGAGI. The CDR3 sequence is CASSVSGITGELFF. The CDR3 coding sequence is TGTGCCAGCAGTGTATCAGGGATAACCGGGGAGCTGTTTTTT.

The CDR3 sequence is CASSLIEGREKLFF. Written as DNA, the CDR3 is TGTGCCAGCAGTTTGATAGAAGGGAGGGAAAAACTGTTTTTT. The chain is built from TRBV28 and TRBJ1-4; no clear D. The CDR3 sequence is 14 residues long. Germline CDR1 reads MDHEN; CDR2 reads SYDVKM. V gave up 3 bases and J gave up 8 bases, with 13 bases separating them.

The V call is TRBV2, the J call TRBJ1-1; no firm D call. The CDR3 runs 13 residues. Trimming took off 4 bases at V and 6 bases at J, with 12 bases between the two ends. Germline CDR1 SNHLY, CDR2 FYNNEI. CDR3 nucleotide sequence: TGTGCCAGCAGTGGCTGGGGAGAGTCTGAAGCTTTCTTT. As protein: CASSGWGESEAFF. Complete variable domain (other parts from reference TRBV2 and TRBJ1-1): EPEVTQTPSHQVTQMGQEVILRCVPISNHLYFYWYRQILGQKVEFLVSFYNNEISEKSEIFDDQFSVERPDGSNFTLKIRSTKLEDSAMYFCASSGWGESEAFFGQGTRLTVV.

This chain joins TRBV14 and TRBJ2-7; 11 bases align to TRBD1. The CDR3 loop spans 14 amino acids. After removal of 4 bases from V and 2 bases from J, the junction contained 1 base not matched to a gene. The germline gives CDR1 SGHDN, CDR2 FVKESK. In DNA form, the CDR3 reads TGTGCCAGCAGCCTGGGACAGGGGGCCTACGAGCAGTACGTC. Translated: CASSLGQGAYEQYV.

The chain employs TRBV9 and TRBJ2-3; D is undetermined. Trimming took 2 bases from V and 0 from J, leaving 7 bases between them. Germline V gives CDR1 SGDLS, CDR2 YYNGEE. The CDR3 length is 14 residues. The CDR3: CASSVHGSTDTQYF. DNA of the CDR3: TGTGCCAGCAGCGTTCACGGGAGCACAGATACGCAGTATTTT.

This rearrangement joins TRBV6-1 to TRBJ2-7, with TRBD1 matching over 8 bases. Germline V gene data show CDR1 as MNHNS and CDR2 as SASEGT. The CDR3 contains 15 residues. V lost 8 bases to trimming and J lost 3 bases; unmatched junction nucleotides: 12. For the CDR3, the DNA is TGTGCCAGCGTTAGCAGGGGGCCTCTCGTCTACGAGCAGTACTTC. Protein sequence: CASVSRGPLVYEQYF.

CDR3 in DNA: TGTGCCAGCAGCTTTGACGACCTTACTCACCCGGGAGCTTTCTTT. It encodes CASSFDDLTHPGAFF. The chain recombines TRBV5-6 with TRBJ1-1, with unresolved D. V was clipped by 2 bases and J by 10 bases, with 21 bases between them. The CDR3 spans 15 residues. CDR1 is SGHDT, CDR2 YYEEEE, per germline.

The chain has TRBV5-1 and TRBJ1-1, with 8 bases that match TRBD1. Per germline, CDR1 SGHRS and CDR2 YFSETQ. Trimming at V came to 4 bases and at J to 7 bases, leaving 12 bases not matched to a gene. The CDR3 is 15 residues long. CDR3 sequence (DNA): TGCGCCAGCAGCCCGAGACAGGGGTCCGTGAGTGAAGCTTTCTTT. Its translation is CASSPRQGSVSEAFF.

The chain joins TRBV6-1 to TRBJ2-5; D is possibly TRBD2 (5 bases). Trimming left V 4 bases short and J 4 bases short, with 13 bases between. Germline-derived CDR1 and CDR2 are MNHNS and SASEGT. The CDR3 is 14 residues long. The CDR3 region is CASSALASLETQYF. CDR3 nucleotides: TGTGCCAGCAGTGCCCTGGCTAGCCTAGAGACCCAGTACTTC.